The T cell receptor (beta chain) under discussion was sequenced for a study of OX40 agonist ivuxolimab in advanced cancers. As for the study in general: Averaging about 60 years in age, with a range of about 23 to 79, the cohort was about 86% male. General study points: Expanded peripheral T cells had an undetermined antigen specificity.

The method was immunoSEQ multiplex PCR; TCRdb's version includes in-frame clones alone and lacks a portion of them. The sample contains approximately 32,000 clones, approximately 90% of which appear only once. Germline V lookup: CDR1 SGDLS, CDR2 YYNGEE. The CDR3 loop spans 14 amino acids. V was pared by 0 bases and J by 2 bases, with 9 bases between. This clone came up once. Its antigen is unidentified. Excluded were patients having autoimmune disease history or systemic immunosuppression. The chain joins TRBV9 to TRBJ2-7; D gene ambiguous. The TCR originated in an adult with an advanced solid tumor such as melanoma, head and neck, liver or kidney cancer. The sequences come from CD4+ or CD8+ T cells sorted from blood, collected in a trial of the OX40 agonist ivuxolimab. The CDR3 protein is CASSVGTQAYEQYF. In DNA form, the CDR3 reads TGTGCCAGCAGCGTAGGAACGCAGGCCTACGAGCAGTACTTC.